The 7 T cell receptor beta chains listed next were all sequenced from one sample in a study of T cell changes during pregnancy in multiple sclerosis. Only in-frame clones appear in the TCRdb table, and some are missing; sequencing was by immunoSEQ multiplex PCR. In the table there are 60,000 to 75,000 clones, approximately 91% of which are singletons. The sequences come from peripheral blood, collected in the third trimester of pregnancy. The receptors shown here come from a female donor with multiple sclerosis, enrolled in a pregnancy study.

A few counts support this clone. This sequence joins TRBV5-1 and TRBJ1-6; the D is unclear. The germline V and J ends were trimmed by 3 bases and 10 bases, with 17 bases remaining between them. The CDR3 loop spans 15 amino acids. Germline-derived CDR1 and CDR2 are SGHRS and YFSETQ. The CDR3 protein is CASSYSVGGGSPLHF. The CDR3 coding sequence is TGCGCCAGCAGCTACTCTGTGGGAGGAGGATCACCCCTCCACTTT.

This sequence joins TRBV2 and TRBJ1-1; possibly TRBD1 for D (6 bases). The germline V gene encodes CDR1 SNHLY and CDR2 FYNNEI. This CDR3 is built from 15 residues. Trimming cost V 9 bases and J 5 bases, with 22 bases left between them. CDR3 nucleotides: TGTGCCAGTCTTCTTCGGGGGGCGCCGGGGACTGAAGCTTTCTTT. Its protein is CASLLRGAPGTEAFF.

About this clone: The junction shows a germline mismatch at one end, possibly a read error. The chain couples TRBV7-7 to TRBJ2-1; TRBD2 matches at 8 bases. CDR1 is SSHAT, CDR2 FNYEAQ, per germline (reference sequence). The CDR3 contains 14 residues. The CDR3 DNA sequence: TGTGCTAGCAGCCACGGGGGGGGGAACAATGAGCAGTTCTTC. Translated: CASSHGGGNNEQFF.

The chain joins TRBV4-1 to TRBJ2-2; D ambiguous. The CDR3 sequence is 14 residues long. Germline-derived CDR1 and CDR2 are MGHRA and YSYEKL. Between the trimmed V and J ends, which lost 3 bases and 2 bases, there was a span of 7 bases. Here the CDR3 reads CASSQADNTGELFF. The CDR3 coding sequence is TGCGCCAGCAGCCAGGCTGATAACACCGGGGAGCTGTTTTTT.

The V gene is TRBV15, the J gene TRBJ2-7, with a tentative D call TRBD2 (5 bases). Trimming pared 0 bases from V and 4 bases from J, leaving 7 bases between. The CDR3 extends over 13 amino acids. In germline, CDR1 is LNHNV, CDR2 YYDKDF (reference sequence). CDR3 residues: CATSRDSGYEQYF. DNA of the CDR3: TGTGCCACCAGCAGAGATTCGGGGTACGAGCAGTACTTC.

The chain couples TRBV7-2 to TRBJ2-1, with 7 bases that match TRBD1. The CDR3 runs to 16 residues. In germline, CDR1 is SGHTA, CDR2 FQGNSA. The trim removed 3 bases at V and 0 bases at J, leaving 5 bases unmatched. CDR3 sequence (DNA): TGTGCCAGCAGCTTGAACAGGGGAAGCTCCTACAATGAGCAGTTCTTC. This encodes CASSLNRGSSYNEQFF.

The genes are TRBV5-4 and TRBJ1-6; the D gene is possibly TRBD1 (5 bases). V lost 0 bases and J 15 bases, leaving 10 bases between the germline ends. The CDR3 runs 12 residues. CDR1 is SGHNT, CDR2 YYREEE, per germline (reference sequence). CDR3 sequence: CASSLGGGDLHF. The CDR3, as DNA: TGTGCCAGCAGCTTGGGCGGGGGAGACCTCCACTTT.